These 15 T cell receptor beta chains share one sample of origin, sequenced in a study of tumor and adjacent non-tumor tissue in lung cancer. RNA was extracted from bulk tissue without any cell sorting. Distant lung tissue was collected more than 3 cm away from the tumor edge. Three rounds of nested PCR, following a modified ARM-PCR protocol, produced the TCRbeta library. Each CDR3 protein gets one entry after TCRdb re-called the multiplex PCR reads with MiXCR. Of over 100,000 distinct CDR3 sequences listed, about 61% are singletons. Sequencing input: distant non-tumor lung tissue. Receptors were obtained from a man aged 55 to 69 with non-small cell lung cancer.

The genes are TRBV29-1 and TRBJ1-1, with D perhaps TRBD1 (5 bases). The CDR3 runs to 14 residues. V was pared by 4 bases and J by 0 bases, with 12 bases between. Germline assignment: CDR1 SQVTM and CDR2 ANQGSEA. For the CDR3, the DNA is TGCAGCGTTGGGACAAGGGAACTGAACACTGAAGCTTTCTTT. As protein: CSVGTRELNTEAFF.

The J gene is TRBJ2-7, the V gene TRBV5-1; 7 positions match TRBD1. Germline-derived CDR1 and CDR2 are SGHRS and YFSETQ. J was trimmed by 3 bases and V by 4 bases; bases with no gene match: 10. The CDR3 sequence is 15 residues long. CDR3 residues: CASSQGQDTLYEQYF. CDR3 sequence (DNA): TGCGCCAGCAGCCAAGGACAGGACACCCTCTACGAGCAGTACTTC. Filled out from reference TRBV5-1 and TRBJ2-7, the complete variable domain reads KAGVTQTPRYLIKTRGQQVTLSCSPISGHRSVSWYQQTPGQGLQFLFEYFSETQRNKGNFPGRFSGRQFSNSRSEMNVSTLELGDSALYLCASSQGQDTLYEQYFGPGTRLTVT.

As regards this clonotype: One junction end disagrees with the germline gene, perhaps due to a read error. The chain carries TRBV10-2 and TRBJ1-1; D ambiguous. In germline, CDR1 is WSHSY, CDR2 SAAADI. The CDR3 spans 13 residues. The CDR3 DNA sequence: TGCGCTAGCAGACAAGGGATGAAGACTGAAGCTTTCTTT. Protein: CASRQGMKTEAFF.

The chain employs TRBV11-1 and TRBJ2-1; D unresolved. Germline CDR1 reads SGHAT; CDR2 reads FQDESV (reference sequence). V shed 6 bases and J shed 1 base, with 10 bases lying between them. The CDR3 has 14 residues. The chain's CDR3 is CASSLRASYNEQFF. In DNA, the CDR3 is TGTGCCAGCAGTTTACGGGCTTCCTACAATGAGCAGTTCTTC.

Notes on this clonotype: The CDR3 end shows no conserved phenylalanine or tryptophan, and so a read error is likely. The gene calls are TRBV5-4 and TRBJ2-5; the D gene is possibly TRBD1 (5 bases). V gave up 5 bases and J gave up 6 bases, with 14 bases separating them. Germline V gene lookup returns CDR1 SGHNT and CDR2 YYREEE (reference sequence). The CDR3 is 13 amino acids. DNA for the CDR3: TGTGCCAGCAGTTTGACAGTAAAGAAGACCCAGTACGTC. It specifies CASSLTVKKTQYV.

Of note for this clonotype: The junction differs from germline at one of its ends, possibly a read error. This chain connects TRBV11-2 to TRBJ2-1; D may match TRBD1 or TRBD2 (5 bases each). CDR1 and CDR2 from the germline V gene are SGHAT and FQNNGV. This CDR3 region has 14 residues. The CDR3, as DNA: TGTGCCAGCGGGAAGGTGGGAGCGGTAGGGGAGCGGCTCTTC. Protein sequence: CASGKVGAVGERLF.

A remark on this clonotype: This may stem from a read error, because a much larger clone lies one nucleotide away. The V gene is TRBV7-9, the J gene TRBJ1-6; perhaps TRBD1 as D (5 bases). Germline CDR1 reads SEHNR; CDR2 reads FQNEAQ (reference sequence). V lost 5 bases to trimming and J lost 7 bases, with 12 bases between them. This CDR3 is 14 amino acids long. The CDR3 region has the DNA TGTGCCAGCAGCCCTATCGGGGGGAATTCACCCCTCCACTTT. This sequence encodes CASSPIGGNSPLHF.

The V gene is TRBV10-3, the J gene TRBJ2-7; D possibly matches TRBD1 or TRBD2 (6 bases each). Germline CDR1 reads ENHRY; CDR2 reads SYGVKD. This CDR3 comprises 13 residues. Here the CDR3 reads CPSRDTYPYEQYF. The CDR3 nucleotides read TGTCCCTCGCGGGACACCTACCCCTACGAGCAGTACTTC.

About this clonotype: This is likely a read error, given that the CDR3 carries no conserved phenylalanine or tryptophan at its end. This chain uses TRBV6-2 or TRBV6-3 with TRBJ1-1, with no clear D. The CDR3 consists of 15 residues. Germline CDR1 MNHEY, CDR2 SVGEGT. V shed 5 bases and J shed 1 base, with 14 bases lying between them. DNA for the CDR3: TGTGCCAGCAGTCCCGTGACTCTCGGGAACACTGAAGCTTTCTAT. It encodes CASSPVTLGNTEAFY.

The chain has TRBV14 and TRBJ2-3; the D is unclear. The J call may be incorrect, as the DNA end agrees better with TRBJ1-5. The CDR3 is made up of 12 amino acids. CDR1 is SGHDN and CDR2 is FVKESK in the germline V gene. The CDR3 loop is CASSQLRDTQHF. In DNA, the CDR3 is TGTGCCAGCAGCCAACTTCGGGATACGCAGCATTTT.

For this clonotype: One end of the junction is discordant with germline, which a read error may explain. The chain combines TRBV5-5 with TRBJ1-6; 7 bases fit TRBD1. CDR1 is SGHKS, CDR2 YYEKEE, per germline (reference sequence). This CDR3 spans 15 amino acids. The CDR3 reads CASSLRQGPNSPPHF. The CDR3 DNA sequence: TGTGCCAGCAGTCTTAGACAGGGACCTAATTCACCCCCCCACTTT.

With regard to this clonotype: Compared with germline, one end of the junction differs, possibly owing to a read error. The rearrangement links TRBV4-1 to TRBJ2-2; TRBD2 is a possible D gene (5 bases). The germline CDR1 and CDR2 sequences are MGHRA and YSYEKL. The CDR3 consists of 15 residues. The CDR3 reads CASSQGPQHTGELSF. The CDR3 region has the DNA TGCGCTAGCAGTCAAGGTCCACAGCACACCGGGGAGCTGTCTTTT.

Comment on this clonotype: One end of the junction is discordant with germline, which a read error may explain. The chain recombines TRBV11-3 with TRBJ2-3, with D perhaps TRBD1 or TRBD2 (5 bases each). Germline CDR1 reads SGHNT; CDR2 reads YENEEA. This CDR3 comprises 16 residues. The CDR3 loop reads CASGPRGGPSTDTQYF. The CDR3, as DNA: TGTGCCAGCGGACCGAGGGGTGGACCTAGCACAGATACACAGTATTTT.

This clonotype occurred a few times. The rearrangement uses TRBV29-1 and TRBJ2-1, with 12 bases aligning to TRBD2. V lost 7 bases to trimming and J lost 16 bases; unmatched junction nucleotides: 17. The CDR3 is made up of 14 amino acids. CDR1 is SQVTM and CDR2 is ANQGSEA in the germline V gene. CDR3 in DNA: TGCAGCGCCTATAGACTAGCGGGAGCTCATGAGCTTTTCTTC. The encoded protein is CSAYRLAGAHELFF.

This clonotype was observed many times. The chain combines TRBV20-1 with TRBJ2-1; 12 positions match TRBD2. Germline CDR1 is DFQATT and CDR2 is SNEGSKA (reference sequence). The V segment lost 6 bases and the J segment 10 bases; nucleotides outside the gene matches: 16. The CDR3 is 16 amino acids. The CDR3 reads CSADPQGLAGLKEQFF. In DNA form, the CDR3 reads TGCAGTGCCGATCCGCAAGGACTAGCGGGGTTAAAGGAGCAGTTCTTC.